One and the same sample provided the 20 T cell receptor beta chains below, sequenced in a study of CD8 T cells in ankylosing spondylitis. One entry per CDR3 protein results from TCRdb running MiXCR on the 5' RACE reads. The repertoire holds around 210,000 distinct CDR3 sequences, with over 7% as singletons. The source material was blood, either unsorted or a sorted T cell fraction (not recorded which). These receptors all come from a female donor with ankylosing spondylitis or in good health (not recorded which).

This clonotype was found many times. V usage is TRBV10-3 and J usage is TRBJ2-1; 10 bases match TRBD2. The germline V gene encodes CDR1 ENHRY and CDR2 SYGVKD. The CDR3 length is 14 residues. V shed 6 bases and J 8 bases; nucleotides not matched to a gene: 7. This CDR3 reads CAIRLAGEVDEQFF. In nucleotides, the CDR3 is TGTGCCATCAGGCTAGCGGGAGAGGTCGATGAGCAGTTCTTC.

This clonotype was recorded at least ten times. The CDR3 sequence: CASSLDGRGTDTQYF. DNA for the CDR3: TGCGCCAGCAGCTTGGACGGGAGGGGAACAGATACGCAGTATTTT. The J gene is TRBJ2-3, the V gene TRBV5-1; 8 nucleotides match TRBD2. The CDR3 loop spans 15 amino acids. The trim removed 0 bases at V and 3 bases at J, leaving 3 bases unmatched. The germline gives CDR1 SGHRS, CDR2 YFSETQ. The full variable domain, its missing parts supplied by reference TRBV5-1 and TRBJ2-3, is KAGVTQTPRYLIKTRGQQVTLSCSPISGHRSVSWYQQTPGQGLQFLFEYFSETQRNKGNFPGRFSGRQFSNSRSEMNVSTLELGDSALYLCASSLDGRGTDTQYFGPGTRLTVL.

As concerns this clonotype: A read error is possible here, since a much larger clone lies one base away. V gene TRBV5-1 combines with J gene TRBJ1-2, with D perhaps TRBD1 (6 bases). CDR3 size: 16 residues. Germline CDR1 SGHRS, CDR2 YFSETQ. The DNA of the CDR3 is TGCGCCAGCAGCCCCGAAGTGTGGGACACCTACTATGGCTGCACCTTC. It yields the protein CASSPEVWDTYYGCTF.

This clonotype came up many times. The chain carries TRBV5-1 and TRBJ2-7, with a possible D match to TRBD1 (6 bases). Trimming pared 5 bases from V and 3 bases from J, leaving 12 bases between. In germline, CDR1 is SGHRS, CDR2 YFSETQ. The CDR3 contains 13 residues. The DNA for the CDR3 is TGCGCCAGCAGAAGGGACACCAACTACGAGCAGTACTTC. Translation: CASRRDTNYEQYF. Drawing the rest from reference TRBV5-1 and TRBJ2-7, the complete variable domain is KAGVTQTPRYLIKTRGQQVTLSCSPISGHRSVSWYQQTPGQGLQFLFEYFSETQRNKGNFPGRFSGRQFSNSRSEMNVSTLELGDSALYLCASRRDTNYEQYFGPGTRLTVT.

This clonotype was seen ten or more times. The rearrangement uses TRBV7-2 and TRBJ1-2; 8 nucleotides line up with TRBD1. CDR1 and CDR2 (germline): SGHTA, FQGNSA. The CDR3 sequence is 14 residues long. V lost 5 bases, J lost 5 bases, and 7 bases stayed unmatched. CDR3 bases: TGTGCCAGCAGCCTACCGGGACAGGATTATGGCTACACCTTC. Residues: CASSLPGQDYGYTF. Based on the CDR3 plus reference TRBV7-2 and TRBJ1-2, the full variable domain is GAGVSQSPSNKVTEKGKDVELRCDPISGHTALYWYRQSLGQGLEFLIYFQGNSAPDKSGLPSDRFSAERTGGSVSTLTIQRTQQEDSAVYLCASSLPGQDYGYTFGSGTRLTVV.

This clonotype has a count of ten or more. The chain employs TRBV11-2 and TRBJ2-7; 8 bases fit TRBD1. This CDR3 has 15 amino acids. Germline CDR1 and CDR2: SGHAT and FQNNGV. V lost 5 bases, J lost 2 bases, and 8 bases stayed unmatched. CDR3 DNA: TGTGCCAGCAGCCATACTACGACAGGGGCCTACGAGCAGTACTTC. Its protein is CASSHTTTGAYEQYF.

This clonotype was found many times. The genes are TRBV7-2 and TRBJ2-1; D unclear. Germline CDR1 SGHTA, CDR2 FQGNSA. The CDR3 runs 14 residues. Trimming shortened V by 4 bases and J by 5 bases, and 12 bases separated the two germline ends. The CDR3 protein is CASSSPGYHNEQFF. CDR3 in DNA: TGTGCCAGCAGCTCCCCGGGCTACCACAATGAGCAGTTCTTC.

This clonotype has ten or more counts. The genes are TRBV11-1 and TRBJ2-7, with 10 positions matching TRBD1. The CDR3 consists of 14 residues. V lost 5 bases to trimming and J lost 7 bases; unmatched junction nucleotides: 8. Germline-derived CDR1 and CDR2 are SGHAT and FQDESV (reference sequence). In DNA, the CDR3 is TGTGCCAGCAGCCTCCGGACAGGGGGTTGGGAGCAGTACTTC. It yields the protein CASSLRTGGWEQYF.

This clonotype showed up just a few times. The chain uses TRBV3-1 and TRBJ2-7, with D hard to call. V gave up 4 bases and J gave up 2 bases, with 12 bases separating them. The CDR3 runs to 14 residues. Germline CDR1 reads LGHDT; CDR2 reads YNNKEL (reference sequence). The CDR3 DNA is TGTGCCAGCAGCCCCCGGGCCTCACCCTACGAGCAGTACTTC. Protein: CASSPRASPYEQYF.

This clonotype occurred many times. V is TRBV4-1 and J is TRBJ2-3; weak D call: TRBD2 (7 bases). The CDR3 has 16 amino acids. Germline values: CDR1 MGHRA, CDR2 YSYEKL. The V end lost 2 bases, the J end lost 3 bases, and 15 bases lay between the germline ends. CDR3 bases: TGCGCCAGCAGCCAATTCGGAGGGGGAGGGACAGATACGCAGTATTTT. Translating it yields CASSQFGGGGTDTQYF.

The table lists this clonotype with many counts. This chain links TRBV12-3 or TRBV12-4 with TRBJ2-3, with a weak D call TRBD2 (5 bases). The V end lost 6 bases, the J end lost 4 bases, and 14 bases lay between the germline ends. CDR3 length: 14 residues. CDR3: CASREGSVADTQYF. CDR3 nucleotide sequence: TGTGCCAGCAGAGAGGGTTCCGTAGCAGATACGCAGTATTTT.

This clonotype appeared many times. The genes are TRBV12-3 or TRBV12-4 and TRBJ2-1, with 7 bases identical to TRBD2. Trimming took 3 bases from V and 9 from J; bases not matched to a gene: 5. The length of the CDR3 is 13 residues. The CDR3 DNA follows: TGTGCCAGCAGTTTTGGGGGACTACGTGAGCAGTTCTTC. Amino acids: CASSFGGLREQFF.

In its sample, this clonotype was seen many times. The rearrangement uses TRBV6-1 and TRBJ2-5; D remains ambiguous. Trimming cost V 4 bases and J 3 bases, with 9 bases left between them. Germline assignment: CDR1 MNHNS and CDR2 SASEGT. The CDR3 is made up of 13 amino acids. The CDR3 region has the DNA TGTGCCAGCAGTGGGGTGGCAGAAGAGACCCAGTACTTC. It encodes CASSGVAEETQYF.

This clonotype was seen ten or more times. This chain connects TRBV29-1 to TRBJ2-5, with 7 positions matching TRBD2. V dropped 5 bases and J dropped 1; count of bases not matched to a gene: 4. The CDR3 spans 13 residues. CDR1 and CDR2 from the germline V gene are SQVTM and ANQGSEA. The chain's CDR3 is CSVSTSSQETQYF. The CDR3 bases are TGCAGCGTTTCGACTAGCTCCCAAGAGACCCAGTACTTC.

This clonotype occurred a few times. This may stem from a read error, because a much larger clone lies one nucleotide away. The chain carries TRBV12-3 or TRBV12-4 and TRBJ2-7, with TRBD2 matching 10 bases. The CDR3 is made up of 14 amino acids. With 2 bases clipped from V and 5 bases from J, the junction kept 3 bases outside the gene matches. This CDR3 reads CASSLLAGAHEQYF. The DNA of the CDR3 is TGTGCCAGCAGTTTACTAGCGGGAGCCCACGAGCAGTACTTC.

The sample holds many counts of this clonotype. This rearrangement joins TRBV12-3 or TRBV12-4 to TRBJ2-3, with 11 bases that match TRBD2. With V trimmed by 7 bases and J by 0 bases, 9 bases remained unmatched. The CDR3 is made up of 17 amino acids. This CDR3 reads CASKGLAGGRSTDTQYF. The DNA for the CDR3 is TGTGCCAGCAAGGGGCTAGCGGGAGGACGTAGCACAGATACGCAGTATTTT.

This clonotype was seen repeatedly, ten times or more. The CDR3 here is CRTPGTGNTEAFF. Written as DNA, the CDR3 is TGCAGGACACCCGGGACAGGGAACACTGAAGCTTTCTTT. The V and J genes are TRBV20-1 and TRBJ1-1; 8 nucleotides align to TRBD1. Looked up from germline, CDR1 is DFQATT and CDR2 is SNEGSKA (reference sequence). CDR3 length equals 13 residues.

This clonotype was detected ten times or more. The V call is TRBV6-2 or TRBV6-3, the J call TRBJ2-5; D tentatively fits TRBD1 or TRBD2 (5 bases each). V was trimmed by 5 bases and J by 2 bases, leaving 12 bases between them. The CDR3 has 14 residues. Germline loops: CDR1 MNHEY, CDR2 SVGEGT. CDR3: CASSRGRRQETQYF. CDR3 nucleotides: TGTGCCAGCAGTCGGGGACGCCGACAAGAGACCCAGTACTTC.

This clonotype came up a few times. A read error may be the cause here, since a much bigger clone is one base away. CDR3 coding DNA: TGTACCAGCTCACCAGCTAGCGGCTCCTACGAGCAGTACTTC. This sequence encodes CTSSPASGSYEQYF. The chain combines TRBV18 with TRBJ2-7; 7 positions agree with TRBD2. CDR1 is KGHSH, CDR2 LQKENI, per germline. The CDR3 consists of 14 residues.

This clonotype was recorded many times. The chain joins TRBV9 to TRBJ2-2; D might be TRBD2 (5 bases). Trimming removed 4 bases at V and 4 bases at J, with 8 bases between. This CDR3 has 13 residues. Germline values: CDR1 SGDLS, CDR2 YYNGEE. CDR3 amino acids: CASSPRGTGELFF. The CDR3 nucleotides are TGTGCCAGCAGCCCCCGGGGCACCGGGGAGCTGTTTTTT.